The TCR beta chain under discussion was sequenced for a study of cytomegalovirus exposure and HLA in healthy donors. Across the whole study: An earlier analysis found around 120 million unique TCR beta sequences from about 179 million T cells. Findings and limits, study-wide: Most TCR sequences showed up rarely, but some public TCRs showed up in many donors.

With V trimmed by 2 bases and J by 5 bases, 5 bases remained unmatched. There are 14 residues in the CDR3. CDR1 is SGHTA, CDR2 FQGNSA, per germline. The PCR employed 60 Vbeta primers together with 13 Jbeta primers. This table comes from immunoSEQ multiplex PCR, and its TCRdb copy is limited to in-frame clones, with some not included. The top ten hold 1.6% of the sample, which has fewer than 250,000 clones, around 79% seen once. Notes on this clone: Its specificity is unknown.

The sample comprised PBMCs. The chain has TRBV7-2 and TRBJ2-7; 8 bases line up with TRBD1. This clonotype was sampled from a young woman in good health and CMV-seronegative. CDR3 in DNA: TGTGCCAGCAGCTTAAGGACAGGGTATAACGAGCAGTACTTC. This gives the protein CASSLRTGYNEQYF.